The text below deals with one TCR beta chain. Its antigen is as yet unknown. Treatment-naive patients with stable or active relapsing-remitting disease served as multiple sclerosis controls. This specimen comes from a study of CD8 T cells in Susac syndrome. The study, taken as a whole, reports: That the number of individuals in its TCR sequencing and HLA analysis was relatively small was acknowledged by the study.

Reverse transcription used roughly 0.45 to 1 ug RNA and random hexamers. With immunoSEQ multiplex PCR, TCR beta CDR3 was amplified across 54 Vbeta and 13 Jbeta. TCRdb reprocessed the immunoSEQ multiplex PCR reads with MiXCR, giving one entry per CDR3 protein. The sample holds fewer than 350,000 distinct CDR3 sequences, over 75% seen once. This CDR3 is built from 16 residues. Germline V gene sequence: CDR1 DFQATT, CDR2 SNEGSKA (reference sequence). J lost 2 bases, V lost 6 bases, and 14 bases had no gene match. The sequence was obtained from a human donor with multiple sclerosis. The sample taken for sequencing was CD8+ T cells from PBMCs. The V gene is TRBV20-1, the J gene TRBJ2-3; 7 bases are a match to TRBD2. The CDR3 nucleotides read TGCAGTGCCCCCGGGCCCTCTAGCGGAGTCACAGATACGCAGTATTTT. It is translated as CSAPGPSSGVTDTQYF.